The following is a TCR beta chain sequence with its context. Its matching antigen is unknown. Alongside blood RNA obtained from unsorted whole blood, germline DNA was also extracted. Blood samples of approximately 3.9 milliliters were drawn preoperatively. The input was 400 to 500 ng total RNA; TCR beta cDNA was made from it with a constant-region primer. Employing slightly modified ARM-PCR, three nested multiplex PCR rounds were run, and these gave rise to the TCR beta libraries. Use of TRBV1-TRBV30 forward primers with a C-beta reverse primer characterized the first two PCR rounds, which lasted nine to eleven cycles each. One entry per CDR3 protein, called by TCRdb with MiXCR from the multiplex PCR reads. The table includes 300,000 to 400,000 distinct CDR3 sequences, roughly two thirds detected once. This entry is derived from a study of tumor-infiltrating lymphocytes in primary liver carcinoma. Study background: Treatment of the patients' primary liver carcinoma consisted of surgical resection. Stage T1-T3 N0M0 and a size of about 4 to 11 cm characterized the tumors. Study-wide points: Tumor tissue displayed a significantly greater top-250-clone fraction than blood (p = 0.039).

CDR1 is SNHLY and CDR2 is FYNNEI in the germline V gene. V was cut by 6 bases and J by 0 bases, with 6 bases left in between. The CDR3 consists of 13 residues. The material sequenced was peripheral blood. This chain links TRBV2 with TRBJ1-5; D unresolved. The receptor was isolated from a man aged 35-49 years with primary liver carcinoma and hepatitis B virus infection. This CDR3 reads CASRQDSNQPQHF. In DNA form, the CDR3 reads TGTGCCAGCAGGCAGGATAGCAATCAGCCCCAGCATTTT.